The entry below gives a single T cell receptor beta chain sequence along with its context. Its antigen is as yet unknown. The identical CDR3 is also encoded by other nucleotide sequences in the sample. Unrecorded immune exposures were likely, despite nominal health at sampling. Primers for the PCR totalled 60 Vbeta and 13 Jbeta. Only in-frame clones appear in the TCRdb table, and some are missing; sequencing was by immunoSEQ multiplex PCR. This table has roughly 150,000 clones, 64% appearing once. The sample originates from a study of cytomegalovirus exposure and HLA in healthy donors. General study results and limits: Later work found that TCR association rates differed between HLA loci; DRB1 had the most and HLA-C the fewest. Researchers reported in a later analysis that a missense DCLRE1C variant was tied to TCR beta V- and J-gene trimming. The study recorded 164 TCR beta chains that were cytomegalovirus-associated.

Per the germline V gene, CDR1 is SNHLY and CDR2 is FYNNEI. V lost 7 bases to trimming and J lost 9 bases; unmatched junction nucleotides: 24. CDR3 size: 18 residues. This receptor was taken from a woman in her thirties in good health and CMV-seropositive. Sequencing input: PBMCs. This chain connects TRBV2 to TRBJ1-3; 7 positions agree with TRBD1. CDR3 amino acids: CASKNLERLPGGRGTIYF. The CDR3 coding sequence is TGTGCCAGCAAAAATCTCGAGAGGCTTCCAGGGGGACGGGGCACCATATATTTT.